These 29 T cell receptor beta chains share one sample of origin, sequenced in a study of blood T cell repertoires in COVID-19. Measured with immunoSEQ multiplex PCR; TCRdb has only the in-frame clones, and not every one. Of 250,000 to 300,000 clones in the sample, roughly 90% were seen once. Material: PBMCs or T cells enriched from blood (not recorded which). All receptors come from a woman between 40 and 55 years old with acute COVID-19.

The rearrangement links TRBV19 to TRBJ2-6; the match to TRBD2 covers 8 bases. The V gene's germline CDR1 is LNHDA and CDR2 SQIVND (reference sequence). The junction had 7 bases not matched to a gene; V was cut back by 8 bases and J by 4 bases. CDR3 length: 15 residues. The CDR3, as DNA: TGTGCCAGTGAAGGTAGCGGGGTCGGGGCCAACGTCCTGACTTTC. Translated, it gives CASEGSGVGANVLTF. Combining the CDR3 with reference TRBV19 and TRBJ2-6 gives the whole variable domain DGGITQSPKYLFRKEGQNVTLSCEQNLNHDAMYWYRQDPGQGLRLIYYSQIVNDFQKGDIAEGYSVSREKKESFPLTVTSAQKNPTAFYLCASEGSGVGANVLTFGAGSRLTVL.

V is TRBV3-1 (or the pseudogene TRBV3-2) and J is TRBJ2-5; 7 bases align to TRBD2. Germline CDR1 reads LGHDT; CDR2 reads YNNKEL (reference sequence). This CDR3 has 15 amino acids. With V trimmed by 0 bases and J by 4 bases, 5 bases remained unmatched. CDR3 sequence reads: CASSQETSATETQYF. The CDR3, as DNA: TGTGCCAGCAGCCAAGAAACTAGCGCCACAGAGACCCAGTACTTC.

This clone was detected once. The chain employs TRBV7-2 and TRBJ1-5; D ambiguous. The germline V gene has CDR1 SGHTA and CDR2 FQGNSA. The CDR3 totals 13 residues. With 5 bases removed from V and 0 bases from J, the gap between germline ends came to 5 bases. CDR3 loop: CASSRYSNQPQHF. The CDR3 DNA reads TGTGCCAGCAGCCGTTATAGCAATCAGCCCCAGCATTTT. The full variable domain, rest sourced from reference TRBV7-2 and TRBJ1-5, is GAGVSQSPSNKVTEKGKDVELRCDPISGHTALYWYRQSLGQGLEFLIYFQGNSAPDKSGLPSDRFSAERTGGSVSTLTIQRTQQEDSAVYLCASSRYSNQPQHFGDGTRLSIL.

The chain links TRBV11-2 to TRBJ2-7; no clear D. The V gene lost 4 bases and the J gene lost 2 bases, with 3 bases spanning the gap. Germline lookup yields CDR1 SGHAT and CDR2 FQNNGV. CDR3 length: 11 amino acids. This CDR3 is CASSSTYEQYF. CDR3 sequence (DNA): TGTGCCAGCAGCTCTACCTACGAGCAGTACTTC. The whole variable domain, filled in from reference TRBV11-2 and TRBJ2-7, reads EAGVAQSPRYKIIEKRQSVAFWCNPISGHATLYWYQQILGQGPKLLIQFQNNGVVDDSQLPKDRFSAERLKGVDSTLKIQPAKLEDSAVYLCASSSTYEQYFGPGTRLTVT.

This chain's CDR3 is CAWSRAGARTDTQYF. The CDR3 coding sequence is TGTGCCTGGAGCAGGGCGGGGGCGAGGACCGATACGCAGTATTTT. This rearrangement joins TRBV30 to TRBJ2-3; D possibly corresponds to TRBD2 (7 bases). The germline V and J ends were trimmed by 3 bases and 6 bases, with 19 bases remaining between them. Germline V lookup: CDR1 GTSNPN, CDR2 SVGIG (reference sequence). The CDR3 extends over 15 amino acids.

This chain joins TRBV27 and TRBJ1-5, with D perhaps matching TRBD1 (5 bases). The CDR3 consists of 16 residues. With 5 bases removed from V and 1 base from J, the gap between germline ends came to 15 bases. Germline V gene data show CDR1 as MNHEY and CDR2 as SMNVEV (reference sequence). CDR3 nucleotide sequence: TGTGCCAGCAGTCCCCTGGAGGGGCTGAGCAATCAGCCCCAGCATTTT. It encodes CASSPLEGLSNQPQHF.

V and J are TRBV2 and TRBJ2-3, with 7 bases that match TRBD1. There are 15 residues in the CDR3. Losses at the gene ends were 1 base for V and 6 bases for J; bases not matched to a gene: 7. CDR1 is SNHLY and CDR2 is FYNNEI in the germline V gene. The CDR3 bases are TGTGCCAGCAGTGAAGGTGACAGGGTGGCTGATACGCAGTATTTT. Protein product: CASSEGDRVADTQYF.

The chain couples TRBV4-2 to TRBJ1-2, with D possibly matching TRBD1 (6 bases). The length of the CDR3 is 13 residues. The germline V gene encodes CDR1 LGHNA and CDR2 YNFKEQ. V dropped 1 base and J dropped 5 bases, with 8 bases sitting between them. CDR3 in amino acids: CASSQGGGYGYTF. The CDR3 coding sequence is TGTGCCAGCAGCCAAGGAGGGGGATATGGCTACACCTTC.

The rearrangement links TRBV18 to TRBJ2-1, with 7 bases aligning to TRBD2. This CDR3 contains 14 residues. Germline trimming cut 2 bases from V and 9 bases from J; bases unmatched to any gene: 7. CDR1 is KGHSH, CDR2 LQKENI, per germline. The DNA of the CDR3 is TGTGCCAGCTCACCATGGGAGGGTGGTCGTGAGCAGTTCTTC. This sequence encodes CASSPWEGGREQFF.

This chain connects TRBV5-4 to TRBJ2-1, with D hard to call. Germline V gives CDR1 SGHNT, CDR2 YYREEE (reference sequence). CDR3 length: 14 residues. V was cut by 1 base and J by 0 bases, with 5 bases left in between. The CDR3, as DNA: TGTGCCAGCAGCTTGCCGGGCTCCTACAATGAGCAGTTCTTC. Translation gives CASSLPGSYNEQFF.

Remarks on this clone: The junction shows a germline mismatch at one end, possibly a read error. Written as DNA, the CDR3 is TGTGCCAGTATTCCGACAGTTTTT. Protein: CASIPTVF. The chain is built from TRBV19 and TRBJ1-3; TRBD1 is a possible D gene (5 bases). CDR1 is LNHDA, CDR2 SQIVND, per germline (reference sequence). The length of the CDR3 is 8 residues.

The rearrangement joins TRBV7-6 to TRBJ2-7; tentatively, D is TRBD1 (5 bases). V was shortened by 5 bases and J by 0 bases, with 11 bases between the two germline ends. Germline CDR1 SGHVS, CDR2 FNYEAQ. There are 14 residues in the CDR3. The CDR3 DNA follows: TGTGCCAGCAGCCCAACGACAGACTCCTACGAGCAGTACTTC. Translated: CASSPTTDSYEQYF.

The chain carries TRBV27 and TRBJ2-1, with TRBD2 as a possible D gene (6 bases). The CDR3 has 14 residues. V was clipped by 4 bases and J by 6 bases, with 13 bases between them. Looked up from germline, CDR1 is MNHEY and CDR2 is SMNVEV (reference sequence). This CDR3 reads CASSSASAINEQFF. The CDR3 coding sequence is TGTGCCAGCAGTTCTGCTAGCGCCATCAATGAGCAGTTCTTC.

V and J are TRBV11-2 and TRBJ1-2, with unresolved D. Trimming cost V 0 bases and J 6 bases, with 11 bases left between them. Germline assignment: CDR1 SGHAT and CDR2 FQNNGV. There are 14 residues in the CDR3. CDR3 residues: CASSLDGVRDGYTF. CDR3 sequence (DNA): TGTGCCAGCAGCTTAGATGGGGTGAGGGATGGCTACACCTTC.

V is TRBV7-8 and J is TRBJ1-2, with 7 bases identical to TRBD1. The germline V gene encodes CDR1 SGHVS and CDR2 FQNEAQ. This CDR3 spans 15 amino acids. V lost 1 base, J lost 3 bases, and 5 bases stayed unmatched. The DNA for the CDR3 is TGTGCCAGCAGCTTAGACACGGGACAGTACTATGGCTACACCTTC. The encoded protein is CASSLDTGQYYGYTF.

This sequence joins TRBV6-2 or TRBV6-3 and TRBJ1-5; 8 nucleotides align to TRBD1. J gave up 2 bases and V 5 bases, and 5 bases lay outside the gene matches. Germline CDR1 and CDR2: MNHEY and SVGEGT. The CDR3 consists of 15 residues. This chain's CDR3 is CASSRTGKGNQPQHF. DNA for the CDR3: TGTGCCAGCAGTAGGACAGGGAAGGGCAATCAGCCCCAGCATTTT.

CDR3 nucleotide sequence: TGTGCCAGCAGCTTAGCCGGGACAGGGGGTGGGGAGTTCTTC. It is translated as CASSLAGTGGGEFF. The chain has TRBV7-9 and TRBJ2-1, with 11 bases identical to TRBD1. The CDR3 length is 14 residues. Germline CDR1 SEHNR, CDR2 FQNEAQ (reference sequence). Trimming cost V 0 bases and J 14 bases; bases outside gene matches: 6.

The J gene is TRBJ2-5, the V gene TRBV19; 7 nucleotides match TRBD2. V gave up 4 bases and J gave up 5 bases; unmatched junction bases: 7. The germline V gene encodes CDR1 LNHDA and CDR2 SQIVND (reference sequence). This CDR3 region has 14 residues. For the CDR3, the DNA is TGTGCCAGTAGTACAAATAGCGGGTTTGAGACCCAGTACTTC. Its protein is CASSTNSGFETQYF.

The V call is TRBV10-1, the J call TRBJ2-2; D is unresolved. Germline V gene data show CDR1 as WNHNN and CDR2 as SYGVQD (reference sequence). This CDR3 contains 11 residues. Trimming removed 11 bases at V and 4 bases at J, with 8 bases between. Here the CDR3 reads CAVTGTGELFF. The CDR3 bases are TGCGCCGTTACTGGCACCGGGGAGCTGTTTTTT.

This chain joins TRBV5-1 and TRBJ2-5; 7 bases are a match to TRBD2. The germline gives CDR1 SGHRS, CDR2 YFSETQ. Trimming removed 7 bases from V and 5 bases from J; junction bases left unmatched: 17. CDR3 length: 16 residues. The CDR3 bases are TGCGCCAGCTCCCCCGCATCGGGGAGGGGATTGGAGACCCAGTACTTC. Protein product: CASSPASGRGLETQYF.

CDR3 residues: CASRPGTVINQPQHF. The CDR3 bases are TGTGCCAGCAGACCCGGGACAGTAATCAATCAGCCCCAGCATTTT. The chain is built from TRBV6-6 and TRBJ1-5; 7 bases agree with TRBD1. Losses at the gene ends were 6 bases for V and 3 bases for J; bases not matched to a gene: 8. Germline V gives CDR1 MNHNY, CDR2 SVGAGI (reference sequence). This CDR3 region has 15 residues.

The chain has TRBV19 and TRBJ1-5, with 7 bases matching TRBD1. Germline V lookup: CDR1 LNHDA, CDR2 SQIVND (reference sequence). V gave up 6 bases and J gave up 3 bases; unmatched junction bases: 5. The CDR3 runs to 14 residues. CDR3 region: CASSPDRDNQPQHF. In nucleotides, the CDR3 is TGTGCCAGTAGCCCCGACAGGGACAATCAGCCCCAGCATTTT.

This clone was counted between two and nine times. V and J are TRBV6-5 and TRBJ2-3; 10 bases fit TRBD2. V lost 4 bases and J lost 4; bases outside the gene matches: 8. CDR1 and CDR2 (germline): MNHEY, SVGAGI. This CDR3 has 16 amino acids. For the CDR3, the DNA is TGTGCCAGCAGTTCCGGACTAGCGGAGGGGGCAGATACGCAGTATTTT. Translating it yields CASSSGLAEGADTQYF.

J is TRBJ1-2 and V is TRBV5-1; D may be TRBD1 (6 bases). Germline CDR1 reads SGHRS; CDR2 reads YFSETQ. V lost 0 bases, J lost 4 bases, and 13 bases lay in between. CDR3 length: 15 amino acids. CDR3 residues: CASSLARTVVYGYTF. DNA of the CDR3: TGCGCCAGCAGCTTGGCCCGGACAGTGGTCTATGGCTACACCTTC.

The chain joins TRBV6-2 or TRBV6-3 to TRBJ1-4; 8 nucleotides match TRBD1. V dropped 4 bases and J dropped 5; count of bases not matched to a gene: 6. Germline V gene sequence: CDR1 MNHEY, CDR2 SVGEGT. The CDR3 length is 15 residues. The CDR3 spells CASSSIRDRNEKLFF. The CDR3 DNA reads TGTGCCAGCAGTTCAATCCGGGACAGGAATGAAAAACTGTTTTTT.

The CDR3 bases are TGTGCCAGCAACGGACTAGCGCGACCAGATACGCAGTATTTT. Amino acids: CASNGLARPDTQYF. The chain employs TRBV2 and TRBJ2-3; 9 nucleotides align to TRBD2. Germline CDR1 and CDR2: SNHLY and FYNNEI. V lost 7 bases, J lost 4 bases, and 6 bases stayed unmatched. The CDR3 is made up of 14 amino acids.

The chain employs TRBV9 and TRBJ1-2; TRBD1 might be the D (5 bases). The germline V and J ends were trimmed by 6 bases and 0 bases, with 12 bases remaining between them. The CDR3 consists of 14 residues. Germline CDR1 is SGDLS and CDR2 is YYNGEE. As DNA, the CDR3 is TGTGCCAGCACCCCCACGACAGCTAACTATGGCTACACCTTC. Its translation is CASTPTTANYGYTF.

The V and J genes are TRBV3-1 (or the pseudogene TRBV3-2) and TRBJ1-1; maybe TRBD1 (5 bases). Trimming left V 0 bases short and J 2 bases short, with 22 bases between. This CDR3 has 19 residues. CDR1 is LGHDT, CDR2 YNNKEL, per germline (reference sequence). The CDR3 loop reads CASSQDFGGWEPVNTEAFF. The CDR3 region has the DNA TGTGCCAGCAGCCAAGATTTTGGGGGGTGGGAACCGGTAAACACTGAAGCTTTCTTT.

The V and J genes are TRBV2 and TRBJ1-2, with 7 positions matching TRBD1. V lost 6 bases and J lost 3; bases outside the gene matches: 7. The CDR3 has 14 amino acids. Germline V gene lookup returns CDR1 SNHLY and CDR2 FYNNEI. In nucleotides, the CDR3 is TGTGCCAGCAGCCGACAGGGAGGAGACTATGGCTACACCTTC. Its translation is CASSRQGGDYGYTF.